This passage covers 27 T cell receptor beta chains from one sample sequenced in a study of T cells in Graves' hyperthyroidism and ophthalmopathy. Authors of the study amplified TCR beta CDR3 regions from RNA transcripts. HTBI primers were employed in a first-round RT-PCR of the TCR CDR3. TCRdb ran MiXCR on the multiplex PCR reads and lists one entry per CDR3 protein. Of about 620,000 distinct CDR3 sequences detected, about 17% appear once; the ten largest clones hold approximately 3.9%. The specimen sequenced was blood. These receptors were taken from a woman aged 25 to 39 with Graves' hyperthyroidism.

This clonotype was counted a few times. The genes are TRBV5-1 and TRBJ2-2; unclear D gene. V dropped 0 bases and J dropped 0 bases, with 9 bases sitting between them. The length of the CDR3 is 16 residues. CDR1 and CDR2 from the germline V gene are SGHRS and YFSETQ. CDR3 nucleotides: TGCGCCAGCAGCTTGGATACCTACGCGAACACCGGGGAGCTGTTTTTT. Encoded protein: CASSLDTYANTGELFF.

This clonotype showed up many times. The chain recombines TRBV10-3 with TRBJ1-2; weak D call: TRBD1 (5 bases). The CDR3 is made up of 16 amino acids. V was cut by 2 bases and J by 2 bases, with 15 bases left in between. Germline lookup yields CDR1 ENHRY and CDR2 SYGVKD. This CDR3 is CAISERTSGGNYGYTF. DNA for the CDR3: TGTGCCATCAGTGAGAGGACTAGCGGGGGGAACTATGGCTACACCTTC.

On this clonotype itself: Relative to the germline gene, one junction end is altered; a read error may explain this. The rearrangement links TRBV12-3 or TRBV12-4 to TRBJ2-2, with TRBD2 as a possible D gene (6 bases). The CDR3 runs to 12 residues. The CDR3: CASSLNTGGLFF. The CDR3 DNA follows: TGTGCCAGCAGCTTAAACACCGGGGGGCTGTTTTTT.

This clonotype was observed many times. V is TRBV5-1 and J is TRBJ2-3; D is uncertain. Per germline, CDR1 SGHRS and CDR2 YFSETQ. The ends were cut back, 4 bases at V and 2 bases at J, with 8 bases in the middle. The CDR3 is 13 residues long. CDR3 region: CASSDSSTDTQYF. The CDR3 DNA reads TGCGCCAGCAGCGATAGTTCCACAGATACGCAGTATTTT.

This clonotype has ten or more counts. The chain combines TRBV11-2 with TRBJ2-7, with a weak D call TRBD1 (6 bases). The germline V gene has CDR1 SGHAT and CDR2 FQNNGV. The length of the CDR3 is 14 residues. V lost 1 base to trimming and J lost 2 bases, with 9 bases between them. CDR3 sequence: CASSLAQGAYEQYF. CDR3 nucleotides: TGTGCCAGCAGCTTAGCACAGGGAGCCTACGAGCAGTACTTC.

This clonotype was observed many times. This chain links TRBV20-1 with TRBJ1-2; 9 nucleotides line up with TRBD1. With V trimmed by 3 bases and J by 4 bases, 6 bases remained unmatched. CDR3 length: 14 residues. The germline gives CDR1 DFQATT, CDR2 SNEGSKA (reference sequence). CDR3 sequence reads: CSASRDRAIYGYTF. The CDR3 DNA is TGCAGTGCTAGCAGGGACAGGGCGATCTATGGCTACACCTTC.

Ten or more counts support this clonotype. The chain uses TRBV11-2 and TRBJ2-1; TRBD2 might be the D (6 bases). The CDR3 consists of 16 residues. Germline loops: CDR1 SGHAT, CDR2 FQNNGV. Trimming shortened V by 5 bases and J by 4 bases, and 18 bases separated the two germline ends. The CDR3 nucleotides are TGTGCCAGCAGCACTCTACGAACTAGCAGTTACAATGAGCAGTTCTTC. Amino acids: CASSTLRTSSYNEQFF.

The chain's CDR3 is CASSLSRGHHTEAFF. The CDR3 bases are TGCGCCAGCAGCTTGAGCAGGGGGCATCACACTGAAGCTTTCTTT. The chain employs TRBV5-1 and TRBJ1-1, with 8 positions matching TRBD1. Germline assignment: CDR1 SGHRS and CDR2 YFSETQ. The CDR3 loop spans 15 amino acids. The ends lost 1 base at V and 3 bases at J; junction bases unmatched: 5. Filled out from reference TRBV5-1 and TRBJ1-1, the complete variable domain reads KAGVTQTPRYLIKTRGQQVTLSCSPISGHRSVSWYQQTPGQGLQFLFEYFSETQRNKGNFPGRFSGRQFSNSRSEMNVSTLELGDSALYLCASSLSRGHHTEAFFGQGTRLTVV.

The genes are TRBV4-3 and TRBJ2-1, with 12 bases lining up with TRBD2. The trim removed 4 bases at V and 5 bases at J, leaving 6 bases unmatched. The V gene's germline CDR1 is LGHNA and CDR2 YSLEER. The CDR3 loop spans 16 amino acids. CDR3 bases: TGCGCCAGCAGCCGGCAAGGACTAGCGGGACACAATGAGCAGTTCTTC. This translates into CASSRQGLAGHNEQFF.

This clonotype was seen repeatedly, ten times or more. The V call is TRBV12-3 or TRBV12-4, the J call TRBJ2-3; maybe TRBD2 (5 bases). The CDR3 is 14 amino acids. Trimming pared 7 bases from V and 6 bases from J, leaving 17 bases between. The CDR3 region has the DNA TGTGCCAGCAACTCAGCGGAAAGGTTGGATACGCAGTATTTT. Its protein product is CASNSAERLDTQYF.

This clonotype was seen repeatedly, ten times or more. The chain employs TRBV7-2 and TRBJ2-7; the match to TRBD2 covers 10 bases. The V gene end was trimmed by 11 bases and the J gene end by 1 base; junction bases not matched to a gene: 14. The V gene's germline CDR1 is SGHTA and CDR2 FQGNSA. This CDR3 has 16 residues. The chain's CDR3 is CAVTQTLAGDSYEQYF. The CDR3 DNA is TGTGCCGTGACCCAAACTCTAGCGGGAGATTCCTACGAGCAGTACTTC.

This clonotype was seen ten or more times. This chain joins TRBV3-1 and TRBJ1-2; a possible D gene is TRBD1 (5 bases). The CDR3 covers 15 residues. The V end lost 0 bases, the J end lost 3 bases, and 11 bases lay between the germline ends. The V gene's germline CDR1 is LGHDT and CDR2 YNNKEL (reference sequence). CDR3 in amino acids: CASSQDQGRDYGYTF. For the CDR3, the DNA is TGTGCCAGCAGCCAAGATCAAGGCAGGGACTATGGCTACACCTTC.

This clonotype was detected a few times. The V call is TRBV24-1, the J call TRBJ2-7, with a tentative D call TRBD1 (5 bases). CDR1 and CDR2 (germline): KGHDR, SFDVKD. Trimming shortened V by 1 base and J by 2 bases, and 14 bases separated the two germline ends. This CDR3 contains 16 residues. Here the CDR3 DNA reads TGTGCCACCAGTGATTTCAGCCTTACAGGAACCTACGAGCAGTACTTC. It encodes CATSDFSLTGTYEQYF.

The CDR3 is CASSYDQGLTEAFF. The DNA for the CDR3 is TGTGCCAGCAGCTACGACCAGGGTTTAACTGAAGCTTTCTTT. This sequence joins TRBV5-6 and TRBJ1-1; D is possibly TRBD1 (5 bases). The germline CDR1 and CDR2 sequences are SGHDT and YYEEEE. The CDR3 runs 14 residues. The V and J ends lost 3 bases and 5 bases respectively, with 14 bases between them.

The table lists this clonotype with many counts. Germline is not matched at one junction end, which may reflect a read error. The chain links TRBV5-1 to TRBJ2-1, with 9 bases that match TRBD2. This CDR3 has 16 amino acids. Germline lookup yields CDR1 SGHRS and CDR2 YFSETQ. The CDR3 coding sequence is TGTGCCAGCAGTTGGGGGCTAGCGGGATCCTACAATGAGCAGTTCTTC. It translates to CASSWGLAGSYNEQFF.

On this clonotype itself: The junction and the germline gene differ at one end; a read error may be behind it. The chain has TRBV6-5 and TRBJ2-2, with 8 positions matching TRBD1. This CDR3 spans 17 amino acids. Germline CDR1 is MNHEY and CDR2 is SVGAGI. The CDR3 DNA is TGTGCCAGCAGTTACTCGACAGGGGTTTCGAACATCGGGGAGCTGTTTTTT. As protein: CASSYSTGVSNIGELFF.

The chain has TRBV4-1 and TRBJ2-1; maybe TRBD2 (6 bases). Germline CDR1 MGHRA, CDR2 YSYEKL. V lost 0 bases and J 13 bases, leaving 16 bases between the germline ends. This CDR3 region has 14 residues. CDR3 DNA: TGCGCCAGCAGCCAAGATGGTCCTAGCGAAATACAGTTCTTC. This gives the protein CASSQDGPSEIQFF.

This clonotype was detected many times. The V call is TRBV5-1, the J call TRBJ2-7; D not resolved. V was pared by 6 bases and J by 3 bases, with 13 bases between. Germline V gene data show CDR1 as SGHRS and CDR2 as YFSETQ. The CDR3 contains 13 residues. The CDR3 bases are TGCGCCAGCACCGGAAGGGTGGGCTACGAGCAGTACTTC. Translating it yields CASTGRVGYEQYF.

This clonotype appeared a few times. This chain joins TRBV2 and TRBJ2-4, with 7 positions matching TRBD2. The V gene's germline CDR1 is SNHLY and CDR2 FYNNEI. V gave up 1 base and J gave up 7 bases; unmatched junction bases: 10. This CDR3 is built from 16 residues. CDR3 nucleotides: TGTGCCAGCAGTGAAGACCGGGCTAGCGGCCTGAACATTCAGTACTTC. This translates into CASSEDRASGLNIQYF.

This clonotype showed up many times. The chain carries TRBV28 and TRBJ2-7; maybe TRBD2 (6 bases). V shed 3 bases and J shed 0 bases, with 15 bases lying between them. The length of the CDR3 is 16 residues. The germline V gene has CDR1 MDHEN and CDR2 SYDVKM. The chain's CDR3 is CASSFVSGIISYEQYF. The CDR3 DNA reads TGTGCCAGCAGTTTTGTTAGCGGAATCATCTCCTACGAGCAGTACTTC.

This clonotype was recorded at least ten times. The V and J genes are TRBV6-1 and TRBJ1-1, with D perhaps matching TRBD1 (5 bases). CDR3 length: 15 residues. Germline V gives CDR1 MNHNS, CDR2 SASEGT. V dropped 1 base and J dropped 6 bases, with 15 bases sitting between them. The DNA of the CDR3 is TGTGCCAGCAGTGAAGTGGGCTCCGCGGGGCCTGAAGCTTTCTTT. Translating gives CASSEVGSAGPEAFF.

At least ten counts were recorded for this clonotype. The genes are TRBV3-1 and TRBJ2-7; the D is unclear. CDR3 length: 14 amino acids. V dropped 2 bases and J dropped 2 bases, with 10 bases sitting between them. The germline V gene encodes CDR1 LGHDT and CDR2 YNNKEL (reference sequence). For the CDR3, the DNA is TGTGCCAGCAGCCAAAGGGTGGGAACCTACGAGCAGTACTTC. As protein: CASSQRVGTYEQYF.

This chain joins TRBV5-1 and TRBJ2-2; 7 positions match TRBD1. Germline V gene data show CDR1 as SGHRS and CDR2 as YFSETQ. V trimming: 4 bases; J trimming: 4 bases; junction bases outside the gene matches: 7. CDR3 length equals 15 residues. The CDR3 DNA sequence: TGCGCCAGCAGCCCATGGGACAGTATCACCGGGGAGCTGTTTTTT. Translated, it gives CASSPWDSITGELFF. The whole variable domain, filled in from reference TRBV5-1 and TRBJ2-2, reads KAGVTQTPRYLIKTRGQQVTLSCSPISGHRSVSWYQQTPGQGLQFLFEYFSETQRNKGNFPGRFSGRQFSNSRSEMNVSTLELGDSALYLCASSPWDSITGELFFGEGSRLTVL.

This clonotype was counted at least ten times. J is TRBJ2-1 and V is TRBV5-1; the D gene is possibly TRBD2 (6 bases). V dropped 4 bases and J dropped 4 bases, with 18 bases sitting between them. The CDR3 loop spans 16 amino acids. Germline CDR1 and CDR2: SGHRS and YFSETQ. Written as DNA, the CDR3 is TGCGCCAGCAGCCGCGAGGGCGCGGGGAGATACAATGAGCAGTTCTTC. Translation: CASSREGAGRYNEQFF.

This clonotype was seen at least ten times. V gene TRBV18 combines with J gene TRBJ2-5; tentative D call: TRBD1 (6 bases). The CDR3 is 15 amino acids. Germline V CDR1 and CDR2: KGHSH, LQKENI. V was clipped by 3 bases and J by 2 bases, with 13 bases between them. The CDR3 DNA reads TGTGCCAGCTCACCGCCGACAGGTGTACAAGAGACCCAGTACTTC. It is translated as CASSPPTGVQETQYF.

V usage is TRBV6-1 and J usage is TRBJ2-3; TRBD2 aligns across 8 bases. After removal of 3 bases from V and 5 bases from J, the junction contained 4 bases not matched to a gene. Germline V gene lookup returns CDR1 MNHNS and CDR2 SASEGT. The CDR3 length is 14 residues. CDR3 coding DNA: TGTGCCAGCAGTGAGCGGGGGGCAGAAGATACGCAGTATTTT. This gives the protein CASSERGAEDTQYF.

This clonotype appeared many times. CDR3 DNA: TGTGCCGCAGGACGGAGGGTTCTTTATAATTCACCCCTCCACTTT. Translated: CAAGRRVLYNSPLHF. This chain links TRBV3-1 with TRBJ1-6; unclear D gene. This CDR3 is 15 amino acids long. The germline V gene has CDR1 LGHDT and CDR2 YNNKEL (reference sequence). V was pared by 11 bases and J by 4 bases, with 18 bases between.